This T cell receptor (beta chain) was captured in a study of blood T cell repertoires in COVID-19 (dated by TCRdb to 2018 to 2020). With regard to the full study: Samples covering the acute and convalescent phases of COVID-19 were provided by collaborators in the United States, Italy and Spain. The sample metadata nearly always contained a de-identified subject ID, COVID-19 status, age in years and sex. A freely available public database, intended as a resource for researchers studying the immune response to SARS-CoV-2, is where the repertoires were released. Deeply sampled blood TCRbeta repertoires from subjects exposed to, actively infected with, or recovered from COVID-19 were included in the dataset. Samples came from the ongoing ImmuneRACE study (first 160 participants) plus 1,254 subjects from 6 global collaborators. The prospective study material was composed of cDNA or gDNA derived from T cells, B-cell-depleted T cells, or PBMCs. Where available, HLA class I and class II types were obtained from metadata supplied by the sample provider rather than from assay-based typing.

TCRbeta CDR3 regions were amplified from genomic DNA by means of the immunoSEQ Assay, a bias-controlled multiplex PCR. In the source study's methods: The number of nucleated cells in each sample was estimated by amplification of reference gene primers within the assay. Sequence reads were collapsed and filtered to measure the absolute abundance of every unique TCRbeta CDR3 rearrangement. For each sample, productive Simpson clonality was calculated by taking the square root of Simpson's diversity index across productive rearrangements. TCRdb holds this immuneACCESS table with in-frame rearrangements only. Some clones are missing; in checked studies, unresolved V genes explain under half, and the rest has no known cause. That table furnishes V, J and clone size, whereas the DNA furnished D and trimming. A total of 330,000 or so clones appear in this sample, roughly 88% of them only once. The ten top clones hold about 4.7% of the sample.

General conclusions and limits of the study: The amount of clinical and demographic metadata varied by source and participant and was provided uncurated.

Reading the germline V gene (reference sequence) gives CDR1 LNHDA and CDR2 SQIVND. The junction shows trimming of 3 bases on V and 5 bases on J, plus 13 bases between the germline ends. The CDR3, from cysteine to phenylalanine, totals 14 residues. This entry keeps only the CDR3 DNA: 42 bases, framed from base 1. With regard to this clone: Its recognized antigen is unknown. No much larger clone exists at a distance of one base, and base qualities are not known.

Participants in the prospective study were aged roughly 18 to 100 years, lived in about two dozen United States geographic areas, and enrolled through a virtual design. To assign participants to cohorts, the prospective study relied on clinical history that participants themselves reported in a screening survey and a study questionnaire. ImmuneRACE Cohort 3 recovered participants were defined by two consecutive negative NP/OP PCR tests, healthcare professional clearance, or symptom resolution. Mobile phlebotomists in the prospective study collected whole blood, serum and a nasopharyngeal or oropharyngeal swab from every participant. Over an approximately two-month period, participants in the prospective study had the option of providing additional blood draws and questionnaires. Prospective study blood samples were shipped either frozen or at room temperature before DNA extraction.

This sequence was found in a man younger than 40 who had recovered from COVID-19. The rearrangement combines TRBV19 with TRBJ1-1; no confident D gene assignment can be made. The sample taken for sequencing was PBMCs or T cells enriched from blood (not recorded which). Here is the DNA: TGTGCCAGTAGTATTTCGAGGGTGGCGACTGAAGCTTTCTTT. Its protein is CASSISRVATEAFF.